This T cell receptor (beta chain) comes out of a study of CD8+ T cells in alopecia areata. Germline CDR1 is GTSNPN and CDR2 is SVGIG (reference sequence). The CDR3 is 14 amino acids. Trimming took off 4 bases at V and 4 bases at J, with 17 bases between the two ends. cDNA prepared by RNA extraction and subsequent reverse transcription served as the template for sequencing. Assay used: immunoSEQ multiplex PCR; TCRdb lists only in-frame clones, some missing. The sample has approximately 150,000 clones, around 87% seen once. The sequence came from a human donor with alopecia areata. This chain connects TRBV30 to TRBJ2-7; D is uncertain. The specimen comprised CD8+ T cells sorted from blood, sampled at week 0. In nucleotides, the CDR3 is TGTGCCTGGATCCCCCCAGGACGGAGATACGAGCAGTACTTC. This encodes CAWIPPGRRYEQYF.